The clone carrying this T cell receptor (beta chain) has only one observation. Antigen specificity is unknown. This specimen comes from a study of Ad26.COV2.S vaccination and SARS-CoV-2 variants. Study-wide context: Dosing was one shot or two shots 56 days apart. Overall study results and limits: Possible underestimation of total T cell responses by the TCR breadth and depth analyses was noted. Vaccine and placebo recipients had similar non-spike TCR breadth. Placebo recipients trailed vaccine recipients in spike-specific TCR breadth.

Sample treatment: roughly 19 received Ad26.COV2.S at low or high dose, single or two shots; about five received placebo; per-sample allocation not given. Sampling took place 63 days after the first vaccine or placebo injection. Generated by immunoSEQ multiplex PCR, the TCRdb table keeps only in-frame clones and is missing some. This sample yields around 300,000 clones, of which about 90% are seen a single time; 4.5% to 5.5% belongs to the top ten. Germline values: CDR1 MRHNA, CDR2 SNTAGT. This CDR3 spans 16 amino acids. Trimming cost V 0 bases and J 0 bases; bases outside gene matches: 1. This chain uses TRBV6-4 with TRBJ2-3, with 9 bases fitting TRBD1. The sample consisted of peripheral blood, taken in a trial of Ad26.COV2.S vaccine versus placebo. The sequence came from a person between 18 and 65 years old who received the Ad26.COV2.S COVID-19 vaccine or a placebo. CDR3 sequence (DNA): TGTGCCAGCAGTGACTCAGGGACAGGGAGCACAGATACGCAGTATTTT. Protein: CASSDSGTGSTDTQYF.